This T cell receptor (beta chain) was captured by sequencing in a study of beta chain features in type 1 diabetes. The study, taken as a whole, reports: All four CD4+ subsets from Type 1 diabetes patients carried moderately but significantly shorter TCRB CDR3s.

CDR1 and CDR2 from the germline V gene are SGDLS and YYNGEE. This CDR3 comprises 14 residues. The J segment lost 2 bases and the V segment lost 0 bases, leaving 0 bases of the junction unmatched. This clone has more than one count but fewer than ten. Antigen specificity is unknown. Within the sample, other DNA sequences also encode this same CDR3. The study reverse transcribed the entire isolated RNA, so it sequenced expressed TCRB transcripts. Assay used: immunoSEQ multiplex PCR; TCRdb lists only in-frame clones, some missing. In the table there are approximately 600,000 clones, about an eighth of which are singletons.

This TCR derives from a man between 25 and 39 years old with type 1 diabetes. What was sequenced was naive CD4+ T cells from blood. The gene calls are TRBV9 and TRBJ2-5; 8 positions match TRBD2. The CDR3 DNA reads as TGTGCCAGCAGCGTAGGCGGGGGGCAAGAGACCCAGTACTTC. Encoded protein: CASSVGGGQETQYF.